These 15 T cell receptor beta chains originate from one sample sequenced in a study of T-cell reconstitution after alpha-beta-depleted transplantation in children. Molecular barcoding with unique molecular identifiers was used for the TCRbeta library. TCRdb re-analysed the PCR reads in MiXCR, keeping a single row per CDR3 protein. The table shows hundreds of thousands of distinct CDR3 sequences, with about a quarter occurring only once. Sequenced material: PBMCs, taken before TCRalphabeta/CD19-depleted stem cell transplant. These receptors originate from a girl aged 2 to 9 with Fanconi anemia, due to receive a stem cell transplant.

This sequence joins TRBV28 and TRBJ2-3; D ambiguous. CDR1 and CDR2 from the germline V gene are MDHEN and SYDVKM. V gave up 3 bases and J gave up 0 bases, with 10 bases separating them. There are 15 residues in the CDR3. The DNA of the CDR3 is TGTGCCAGCAGTTTTAGTTATACTAGCACAGATACGCAGTATTTT. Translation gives CASSFSYTSTDTQYF.

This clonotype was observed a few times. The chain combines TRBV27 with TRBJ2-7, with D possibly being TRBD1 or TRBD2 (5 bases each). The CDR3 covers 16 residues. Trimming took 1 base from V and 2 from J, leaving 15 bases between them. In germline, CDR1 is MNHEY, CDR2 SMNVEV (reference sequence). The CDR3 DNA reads TGTGCCAGCAGTTTATACGTCGGGGCCGATACCTACGAGCAGTACTTC. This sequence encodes CASSLYVGADTYEQYF.

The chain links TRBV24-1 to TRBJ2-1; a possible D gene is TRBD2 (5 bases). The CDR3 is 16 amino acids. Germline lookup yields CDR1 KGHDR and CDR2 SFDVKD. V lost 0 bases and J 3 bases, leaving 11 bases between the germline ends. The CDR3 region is CATSDLGAEFYNEQFF. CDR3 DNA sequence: TGTGCCACCAGTGATTTGGGAGCGGAATTCTACAATGAGCAGTTCTTC.

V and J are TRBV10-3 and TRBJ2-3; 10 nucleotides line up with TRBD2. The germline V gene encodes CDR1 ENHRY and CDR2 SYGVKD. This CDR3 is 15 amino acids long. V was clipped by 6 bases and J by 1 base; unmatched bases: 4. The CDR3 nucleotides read TGTGCCATCAGCGTAGCGGGGGGCCGCACAGATACGCAGTATTTT. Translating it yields CAISVAGGRTDTQYF.

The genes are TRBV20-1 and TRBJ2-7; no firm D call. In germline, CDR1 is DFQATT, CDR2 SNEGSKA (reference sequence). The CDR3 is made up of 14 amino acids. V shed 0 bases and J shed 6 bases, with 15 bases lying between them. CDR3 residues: CSARDLQKVCEQYF. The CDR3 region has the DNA TGCAGTGCTAGAGACCTACAGAAGGTCTGCGAGCAGTACTTC.

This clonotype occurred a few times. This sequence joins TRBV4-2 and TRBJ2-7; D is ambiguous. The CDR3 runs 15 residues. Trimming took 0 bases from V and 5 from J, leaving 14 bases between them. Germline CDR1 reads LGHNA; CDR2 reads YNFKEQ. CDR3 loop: CASSQDRLYGDEQYF. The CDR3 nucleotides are TGTGCCAGCAGCCAAGATAGACTGTATGGAGACGAGCAGTACTTC.

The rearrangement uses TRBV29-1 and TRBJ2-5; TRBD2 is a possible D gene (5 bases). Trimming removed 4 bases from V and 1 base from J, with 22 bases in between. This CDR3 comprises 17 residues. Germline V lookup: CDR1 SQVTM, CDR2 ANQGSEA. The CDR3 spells CSVVARRAWQSQETQYF. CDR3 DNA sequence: TGCAGCGTTGTTGCTCGGCGGGCATGGCAAAGCCAAGAGACCCAGTACTTC.

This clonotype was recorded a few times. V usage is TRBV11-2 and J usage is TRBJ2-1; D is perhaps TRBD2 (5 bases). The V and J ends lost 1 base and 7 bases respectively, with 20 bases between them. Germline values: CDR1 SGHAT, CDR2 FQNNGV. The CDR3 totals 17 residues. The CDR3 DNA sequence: TGTGCCAGCAGCTTAGGGGCGGGCGGAACGGGTGAAAATGAGCAGTTCTTC. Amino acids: CASSLGAGGTGENEQFF.

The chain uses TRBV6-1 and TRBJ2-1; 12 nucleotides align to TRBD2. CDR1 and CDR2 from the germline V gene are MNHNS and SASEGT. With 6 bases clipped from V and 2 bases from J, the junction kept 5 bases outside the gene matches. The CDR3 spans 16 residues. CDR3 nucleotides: TGTGCCAGCAGCCCACTAGCGGGAGGCACCTACAATGAGCAGTTCTTC. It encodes CASSPLAGGTYNEQFF.

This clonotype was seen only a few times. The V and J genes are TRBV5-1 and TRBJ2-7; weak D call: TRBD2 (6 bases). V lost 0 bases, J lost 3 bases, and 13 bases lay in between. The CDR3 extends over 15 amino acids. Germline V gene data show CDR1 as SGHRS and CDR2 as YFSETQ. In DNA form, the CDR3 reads TGCGCCAGCAGCTTGGCGGCGGGAATTCGCTACGAGCAGTACTTC. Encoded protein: CASSLAAGIRYEQYF.

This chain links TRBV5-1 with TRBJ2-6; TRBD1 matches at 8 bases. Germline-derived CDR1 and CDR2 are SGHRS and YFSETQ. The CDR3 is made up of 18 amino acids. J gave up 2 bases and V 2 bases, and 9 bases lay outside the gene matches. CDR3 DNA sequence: TGCGCCAGCAGCTTAGCGACAGGGGCGCTTCCTGGGGCCAACGTCCTGACTTTC. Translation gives CASSLATGALPGANVLTF.

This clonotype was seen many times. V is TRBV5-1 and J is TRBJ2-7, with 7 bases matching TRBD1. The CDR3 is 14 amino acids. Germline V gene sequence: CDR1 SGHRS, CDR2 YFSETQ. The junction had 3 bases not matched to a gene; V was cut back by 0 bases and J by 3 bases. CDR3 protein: CASSLEAGGYEQYF. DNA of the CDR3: TGCGCCAGCAGCTTGGAAGCAGGGGGCTACGAGCAGTACTTC. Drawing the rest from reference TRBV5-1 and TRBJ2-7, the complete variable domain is KAGVTQTPRYLIKTRGQQVTLSCSPISGHRSVSWYQQTPGQGLQFLFEYFSETQRNKGNFPGRFSGRQFSNSRSEMNVSTLELGDSALYLCASSLEAGGYEQYFGPGTRLTVT.

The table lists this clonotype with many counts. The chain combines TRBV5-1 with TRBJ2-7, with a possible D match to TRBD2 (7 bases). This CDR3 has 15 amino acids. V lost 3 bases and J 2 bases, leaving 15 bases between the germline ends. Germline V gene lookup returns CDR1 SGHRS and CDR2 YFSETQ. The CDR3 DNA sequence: TGCGCCAGCAGCTGGGCTGCGGGGGACACCTACGAGCAGTACTTC. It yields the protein CASSWAAGDTYEQYF.

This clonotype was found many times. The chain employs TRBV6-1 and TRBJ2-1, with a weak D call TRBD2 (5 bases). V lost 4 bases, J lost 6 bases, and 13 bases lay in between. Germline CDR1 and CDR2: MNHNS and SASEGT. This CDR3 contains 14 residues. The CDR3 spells CASSAGVGFNEQFF. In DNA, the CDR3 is TGTGCCAGCAGTGCCGGGGTAGGATTCAATGAGCAGTTCTTC.

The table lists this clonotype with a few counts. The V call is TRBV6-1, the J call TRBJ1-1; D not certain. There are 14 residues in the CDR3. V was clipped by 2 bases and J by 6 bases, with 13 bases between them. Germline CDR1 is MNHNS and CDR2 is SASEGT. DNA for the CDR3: TGTGCCAGCAGTGAAACACATCGGTTGGCTGAAGCTTTCTTT. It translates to CASSETHRLAEAFF.